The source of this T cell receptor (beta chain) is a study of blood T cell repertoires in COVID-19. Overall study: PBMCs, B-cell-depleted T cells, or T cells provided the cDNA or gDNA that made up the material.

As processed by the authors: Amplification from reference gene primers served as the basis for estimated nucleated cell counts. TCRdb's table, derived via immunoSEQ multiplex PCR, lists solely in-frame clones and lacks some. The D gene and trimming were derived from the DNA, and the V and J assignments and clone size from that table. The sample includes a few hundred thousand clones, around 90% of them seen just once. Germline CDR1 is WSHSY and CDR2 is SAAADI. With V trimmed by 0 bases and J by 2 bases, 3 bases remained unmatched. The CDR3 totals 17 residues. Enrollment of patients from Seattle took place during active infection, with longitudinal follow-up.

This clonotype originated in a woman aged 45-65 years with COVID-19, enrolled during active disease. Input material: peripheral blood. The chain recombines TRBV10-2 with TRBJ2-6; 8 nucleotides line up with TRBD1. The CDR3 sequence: CASSESQGAPGANVLTF. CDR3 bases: TGCGCCAGCAGTGAGTCCCAGGGGGCCCCTGGGGCCAACGTCCTGACTTTC.